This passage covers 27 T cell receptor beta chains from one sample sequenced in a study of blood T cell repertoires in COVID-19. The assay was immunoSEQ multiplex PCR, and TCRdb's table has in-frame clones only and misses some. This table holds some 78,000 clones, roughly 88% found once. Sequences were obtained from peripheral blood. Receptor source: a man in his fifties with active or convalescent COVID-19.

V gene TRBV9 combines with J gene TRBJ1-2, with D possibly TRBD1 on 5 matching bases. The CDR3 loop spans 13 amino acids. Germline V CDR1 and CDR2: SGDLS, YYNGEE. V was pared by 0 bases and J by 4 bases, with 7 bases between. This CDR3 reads CASSVGQFYGYTF. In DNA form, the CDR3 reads TGTGCCAGCAGCGTAGGACAGTTCTATGGCTACACCTTC.

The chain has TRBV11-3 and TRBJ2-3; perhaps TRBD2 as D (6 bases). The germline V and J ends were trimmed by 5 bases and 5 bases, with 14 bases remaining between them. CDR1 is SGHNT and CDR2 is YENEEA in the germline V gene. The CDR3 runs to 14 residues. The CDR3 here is CASSQRAWGDTQYF. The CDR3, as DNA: TGTGCCAGCAGCCAGCGGGCCTGGGGAGATACGCAGTATTTT.

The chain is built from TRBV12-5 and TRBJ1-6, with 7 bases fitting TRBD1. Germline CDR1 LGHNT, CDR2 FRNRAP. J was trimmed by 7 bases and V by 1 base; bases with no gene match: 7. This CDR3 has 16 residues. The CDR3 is CASGLAYRGPNSPLHF. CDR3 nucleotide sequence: TGTGCTAGTGGTTTGGCGTACAGGGGTCCCAATTCACCCCTCCACTTT. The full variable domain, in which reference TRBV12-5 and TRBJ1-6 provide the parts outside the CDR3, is DARVTQTPRHKVTEMGQEVTMRCQPILGHNTVFWYRQTMMQGLELLAYFRNRAPLDDSGMPKDRFSAEMPDATLATLKIQPSEPRDSAVYFCASGLAYRGPNSPLHFGNGTRLTVT.

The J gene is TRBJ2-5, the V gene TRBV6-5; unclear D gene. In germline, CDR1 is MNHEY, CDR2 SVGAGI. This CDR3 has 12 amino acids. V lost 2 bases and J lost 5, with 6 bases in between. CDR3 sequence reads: CASSYNRETQYF. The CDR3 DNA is TGTGCCAGCAGTTACAACCGGGAGACCCAGTACTTC.

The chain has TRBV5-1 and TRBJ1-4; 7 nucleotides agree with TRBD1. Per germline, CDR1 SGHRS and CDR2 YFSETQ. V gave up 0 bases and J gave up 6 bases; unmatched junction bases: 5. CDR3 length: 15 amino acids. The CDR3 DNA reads TGCGCCAGCAGCTTGGCGGACAGGTCTGATGAAAAACTGTTTTTT. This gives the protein CASSLADRSDEKLFF.

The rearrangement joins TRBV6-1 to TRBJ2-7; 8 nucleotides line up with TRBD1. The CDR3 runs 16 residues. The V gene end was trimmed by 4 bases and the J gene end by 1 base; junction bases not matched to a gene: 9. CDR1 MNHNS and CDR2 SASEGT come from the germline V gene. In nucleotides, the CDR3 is TGTGCCAGCAGTGTACGTCCCGGGACAGGTTCCTACGAGCAGTACTTC. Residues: CASSVRPGTGSYEQYF.

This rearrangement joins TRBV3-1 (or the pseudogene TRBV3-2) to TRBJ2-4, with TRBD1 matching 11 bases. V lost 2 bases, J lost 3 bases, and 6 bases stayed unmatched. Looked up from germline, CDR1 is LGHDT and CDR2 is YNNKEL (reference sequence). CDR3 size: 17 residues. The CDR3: CASSQPRTGGIKNIQYF. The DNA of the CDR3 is TGTGCCAGCAGCCAACCTAGGACAGGGGGCATCAAAAACATTCAGTACTTC.

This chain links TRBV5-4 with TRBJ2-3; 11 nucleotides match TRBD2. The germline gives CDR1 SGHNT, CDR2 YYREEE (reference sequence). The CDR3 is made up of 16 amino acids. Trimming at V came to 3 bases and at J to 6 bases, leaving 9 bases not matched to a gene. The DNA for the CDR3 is TGTGCCAGCAGCTCCGGGACTAGCGGCGCCTGGGATACGCAGTATTTT. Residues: CASSSGTSGAWDTQYF.

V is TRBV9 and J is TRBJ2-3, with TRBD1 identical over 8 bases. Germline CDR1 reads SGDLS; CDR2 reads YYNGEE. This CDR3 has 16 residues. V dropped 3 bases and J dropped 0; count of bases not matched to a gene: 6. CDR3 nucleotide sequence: TGTGCCAGCAGCGCCGGGACAGGTTCTAGCACAGATACGCAGTATTTT. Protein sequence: CASSAGTGSSTDTQYF.

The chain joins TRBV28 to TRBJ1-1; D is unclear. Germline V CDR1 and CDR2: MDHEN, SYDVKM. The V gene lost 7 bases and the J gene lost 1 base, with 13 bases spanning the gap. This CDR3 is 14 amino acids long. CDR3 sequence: CASTQAVGNTEAFF. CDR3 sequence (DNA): TGTGCCAGCACCCAGGCTGTGGGGAACACTGAAGCTTTCTTT.

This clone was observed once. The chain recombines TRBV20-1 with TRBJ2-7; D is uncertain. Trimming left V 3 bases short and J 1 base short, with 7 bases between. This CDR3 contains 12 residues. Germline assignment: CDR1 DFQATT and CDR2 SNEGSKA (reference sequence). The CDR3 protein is CSASKESYEQYF. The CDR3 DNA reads TGCAGTGCTAGTAAAGAGTCCTACGAGCAGTACTTC.

The chain's CDR3 is CASSMIEENTGELFF. Written as DNA, the CDR3 is TGCGCCAGCAGCATGATAGAGGAGAACACCGGGGAGCTGTTTTTT. This rearrangement joins TRBV5-1 to TRBJ2-2, with no clear D. CDR3 length equals 15 residues. V was cut by 4 bases and J by 1 base, with 11 bases left in between. Per the germline V gene, CDR1 is SGHRS and CDR2 is YFSETQ.

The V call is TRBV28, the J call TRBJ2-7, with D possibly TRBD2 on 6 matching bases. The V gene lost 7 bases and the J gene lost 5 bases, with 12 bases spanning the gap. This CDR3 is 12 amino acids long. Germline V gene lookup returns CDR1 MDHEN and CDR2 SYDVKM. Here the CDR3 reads CASTGGWDEQYF. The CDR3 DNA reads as TGTGCCAGCACTGGGGGGTGGGACGAGCAGTACTTC.

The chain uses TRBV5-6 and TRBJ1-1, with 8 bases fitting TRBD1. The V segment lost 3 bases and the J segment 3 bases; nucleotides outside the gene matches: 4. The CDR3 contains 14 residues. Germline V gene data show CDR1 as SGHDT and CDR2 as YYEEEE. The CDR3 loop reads CASSSNRGDTEAFF. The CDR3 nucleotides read TGTGCCAGCAGCTCAAACAGGGGGGACACTGAAGCTTTCTTT. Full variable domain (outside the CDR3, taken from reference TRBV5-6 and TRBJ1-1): DAGVTQSPTHLIKTRGQQVTLRCSPKSGHDTVSWYQQALGQGPQFIFQYYEEEERQRGNFPDRFSGHQFPNYSSELNVNALLLGDSALYLCASSSNRGDTEAFFGQGTRLTVV.

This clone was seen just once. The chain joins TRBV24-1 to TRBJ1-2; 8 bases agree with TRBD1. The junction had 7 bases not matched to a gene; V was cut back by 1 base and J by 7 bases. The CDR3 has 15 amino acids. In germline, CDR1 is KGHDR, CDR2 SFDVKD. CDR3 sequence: CATSDFGQGGVGYTF. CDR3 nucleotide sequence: TGTGCCACCAGTGATTTTGGACAGGGTGGTGTTGGCTACACCTTC.

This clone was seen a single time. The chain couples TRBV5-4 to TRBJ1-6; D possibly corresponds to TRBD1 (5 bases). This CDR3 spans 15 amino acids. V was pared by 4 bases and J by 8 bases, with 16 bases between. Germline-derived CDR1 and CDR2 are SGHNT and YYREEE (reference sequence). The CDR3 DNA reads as TGTGCCAGCAGCCGGTTGGGTATAGGGGATTCACCCCTCCACTTT. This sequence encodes CASSRLGIGDSPLHF.

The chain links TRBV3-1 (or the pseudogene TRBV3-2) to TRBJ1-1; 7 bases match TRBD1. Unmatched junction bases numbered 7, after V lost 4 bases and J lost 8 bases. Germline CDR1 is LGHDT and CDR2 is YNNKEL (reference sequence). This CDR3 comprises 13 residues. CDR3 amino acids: CASSLGTVGEAFF. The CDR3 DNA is TGTGCCAGCAGCCTGGGGACAGTGGGGGAAGCTTTCTTT.

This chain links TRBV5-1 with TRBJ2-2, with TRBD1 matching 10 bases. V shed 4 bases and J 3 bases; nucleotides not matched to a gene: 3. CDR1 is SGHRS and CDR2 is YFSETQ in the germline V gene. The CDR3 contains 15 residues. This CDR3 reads CASSPGTGDTGELFF. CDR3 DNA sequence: TGCGCCAGCAGCCCCGGGACAGGGGACACCGGGGAGCTGTTTTTT. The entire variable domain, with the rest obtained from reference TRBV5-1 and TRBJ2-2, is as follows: KAGVTQTPRYLIKTRGQQVTLSCSPISGHRSVSWYQQTPGQGLQFLFEYFSETQRNKGNFPGRFSGRQFSNSRSEMNVSTLELGDSALYLCASSPGTGDTGELFFGEGSRLTVL.

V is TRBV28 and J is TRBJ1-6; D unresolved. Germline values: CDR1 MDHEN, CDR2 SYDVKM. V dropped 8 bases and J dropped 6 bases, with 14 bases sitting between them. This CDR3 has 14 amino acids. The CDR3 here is CASVKWAFNSPLHF. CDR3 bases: TGTGCCAGCGTAAAGTGGGCATTTAATTCACCCCTCCACTTT.

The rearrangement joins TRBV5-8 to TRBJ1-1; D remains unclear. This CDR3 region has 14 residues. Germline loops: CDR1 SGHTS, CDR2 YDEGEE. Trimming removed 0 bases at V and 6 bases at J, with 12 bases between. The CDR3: CASSLAGVGPEAFF. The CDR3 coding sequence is TGTGCCAGCAGCTTGGCCGGGGTCGGGCCTGAAGCTTTCTTT.

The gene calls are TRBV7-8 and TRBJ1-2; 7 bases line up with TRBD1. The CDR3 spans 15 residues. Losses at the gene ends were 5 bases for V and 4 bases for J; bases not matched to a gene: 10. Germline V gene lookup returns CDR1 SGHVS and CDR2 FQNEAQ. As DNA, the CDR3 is TGTGCCAGCAGCCGAAGACAGGGTGGGTTCTATGGCTACACCTTC. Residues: CASSRRQGGFYGYTF.

CDR3 residues: CSVGAPPGTSYNEQFF. The CDR3 bases are TGCAGCGTTGGAGCCCCCCCCGGGACTAGTTACAATGAGCAGTTCTTC. This chain uses TRBV29-1 with TRBJ2-1, with 8 bases aligning to TRBD2. Germline V CDR1 and CDR2: SQVTM, ANQGSEA. CDR3 length: 16 amino acids. J was trimmed by 4 bases and V by 4 bases; bases with no gene match: 12.

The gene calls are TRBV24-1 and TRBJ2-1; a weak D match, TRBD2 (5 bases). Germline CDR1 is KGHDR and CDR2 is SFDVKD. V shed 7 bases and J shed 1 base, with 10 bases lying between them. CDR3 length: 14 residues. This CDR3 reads CATSTRKSYNEQFF. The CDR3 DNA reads TGTGCCACCAGCACTAGAAAATCCTACAATGAGCAGTTCTTC.

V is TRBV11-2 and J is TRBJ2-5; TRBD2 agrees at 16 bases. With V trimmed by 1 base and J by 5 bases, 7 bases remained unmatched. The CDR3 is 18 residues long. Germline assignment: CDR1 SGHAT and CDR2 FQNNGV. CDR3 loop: CASSLGGLAGGPLETQYF. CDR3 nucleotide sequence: TGTGCCAGCAGCTTAGGGGGACTAGCGGGAGGGCCCTTGGAGACCCAGTACTTC.

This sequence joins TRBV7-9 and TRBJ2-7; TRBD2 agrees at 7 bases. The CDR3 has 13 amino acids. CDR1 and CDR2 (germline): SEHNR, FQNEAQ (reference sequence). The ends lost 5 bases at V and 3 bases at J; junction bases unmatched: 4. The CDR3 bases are TGTGCCAGCAGCGCTAGGGAGGGCTACGAGCAGTACTTC. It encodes CASSAREGYEQYF.

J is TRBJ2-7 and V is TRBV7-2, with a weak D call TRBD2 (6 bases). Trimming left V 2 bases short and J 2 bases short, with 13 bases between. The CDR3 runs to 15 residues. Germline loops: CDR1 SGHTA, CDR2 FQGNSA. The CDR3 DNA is TGTGCCAGCAGCTTACCCGGGACTGAAACCTACGAGCAGTACTTC. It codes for CASSLPGTETYEQYF. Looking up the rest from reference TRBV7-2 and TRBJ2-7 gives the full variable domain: GAGVSQSPSNKVTEKGKDVELRCDPISGHTALYWYRQSLGQGLEFLIYFQGNSAPDKSGLPSDRFSAERTGGSVSTLTIQRTQQEDSAVYLCASSLPGTETYEQYFGPGTRLTVT.

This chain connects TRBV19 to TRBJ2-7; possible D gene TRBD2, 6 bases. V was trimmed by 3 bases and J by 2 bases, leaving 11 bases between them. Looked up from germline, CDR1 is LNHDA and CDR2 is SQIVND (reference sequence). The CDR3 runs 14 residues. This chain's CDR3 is CASSIGGRTYEQYF. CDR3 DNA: TGTGCCAGTAGTATCGGGGGTAGGACCTACGAGCAGTACTTC.